These 21 T cell receptor beta chains were all obtained from the same sample, sequenced in a study of CD8+CD57+ T cells in acquired aplastic anemia. Before being chosen for sequencing, patients had shown CD8+CD57+ cell expansion by flow cytometry. For CDR3 and TCR beta VDJ profiling, genomic DNA was the template used. TCRdb redid the calling of the reads with MiXCR, one entry per CDR3 protein. The sample lists about 180,000 distinct CDR3 sequences, around 50% occurring once. Sequenced material: sorted CD4+, CD8+, or CD8+CD57+ T cells (not recorded which) from PBMCs. These receptors came from a human donor with aplastic anemia.

Notes on this clonotype: A much larger clone differs by one base, so this may be a read error. The chain couples TRBV9 to TRBJ1-3; weak D call: TRBD1 (5 bases). Germline assignment: CDR1 SGDLS and CDR2 YYNGEE. V was cut by 0 bases and J by 0 bases, with 22 bases left in between. The CDR3 runs 20 residues. CDR3 in amino acids: CASSVALFGREGVSGNTIYF. CDR3 nucleotide sequence: TGTGCCAGCAGCGTAGCTCTCTTTGGCAGGGAGGGAGTCTCTGGAAACACCATATATTTT.

Regarding this clonotype: One base away lies a much larger clone, so this may be a sequencing read error. V gene TRBV9 combines with J gene TRBJ1-3; D is ambiguous. CDR1 and CDR2 from the germline V gene are SGDLS and YYNGEE. The CDR3 has 14 residues. CDR3 loop: CASSVVDSGSTIYF. The CDR3 coding sequence is TGTGCCAGCAGCGTAGTTGACTCTGGAAGCACCATATATTTT.

The J gene is TRBJ1-6, the V gene TRBV20-1; 8 bases fit TRBD1. The CDR3 totals 14 residues. The J segment lost 11 bases and the V segment lost 3 bases, leaving 9 bases of the junction unmatched. CDR1 is DFQATT, CDR2 SNEGSKA, per germline (reference sequence). The CDR3 coding sequence is TGCAGTGCTAGGCAGGACAGGGTCTGGGCACCCCTCCACTTT. The encoded protein is CSARQDRVWAPLHF.

The V call is TRBV7-9, the J call TRBJ1-1; D remains unclear. CDR1 is SEHNR, CDR2 FQNEAQ, per germline (reference sequence). V lost 5 bases and J lost 11, with 15 bases in between. CDR3 length: 12 amino acids. The CDR3 here is CASSNEWAPAFF. CDR3 coding DNA: TGTGCCAGCAGCAACGAATGGGCGCCCGCTTTCTTT. The complete variable domain, with remaining parts taken from reference TRBV7-9 and TRBJ1-1, reads DTGVSQNPRHKITKRGQNVTFRCDPISEHNRLYWYRQTLGQGPEFLTYFQNEAQLEKSRLLSDRFSAERPKGSFSTLEIQRTEQGDSAMYLCASSNEWAPAFFGQGTRLTVV.

This clonotype occurred many times. V and J are TRBV19 and TRBJ2-7; TRBD2 is a possible D gene (6 bases). Trimming cost V 3 bases and J 4 bases, with 16 bases left between them. The germline CDR1 and CDR2 sequences are LNHDA and SQIVND (reference sequence). CDR3 length: 15 residues. The CDR3 reads CASSIGGNDFYEQYF. The CDR3 nucleotides are TGTGCCAGTAGTATTGGAGGGAACGACTTTTACGAGCAGTACTTC. Drawing the rest from reference TRBV19 and TRBJ2-7, the complete variable domain is DGGITQSPKYLFRKEGQNVTLSCEQNLNHDAMYWYRQDPGQGLRLIYYSQIVNDFQKGDIAEGYSVSREKKESFPLTVTSAQKNPTAFYLCASSIGGNDFYEQYFGPGTRLTVT.

A single count supports this clonotype. The CDR3 spells CASSPKGTNYEQYF. The CDR3 DNA follows: TGTGCCAGTAGTCCGAAGGGGACTAATTACGAGCAGTACTTC. The J gene is TRBJ2-7, the V gene TRBV19, with 7 bases that match TRBD2. This CDR3 spans 14 amino acids. CDR1 is LNHDA, CDR2 SQIVND, per germline (reference sequence). The trim removed 5 bases at V and 4 bases at J, leaving 8 bases unmatched.

The sample holds many counts of this clonotype. The chain combines TRBV15 with TRBJ2-7; D is unclear. Germline V gene lookup returns CDR1 LNHNV and CDR2 YYDKDF (reference sequence). V lost 4 bases, J lost 5 bases, and 9 bases lay in between. The CDR3 extends over 12 amino acids. Here the CDR3 reads CATSNQHDEQYF. CDR3 DNA sequence: TGTGCCACCAGCAACCAGCATGACGAGCAGTACTTC. Combining the CDR3 with reference TRBV15 and TRBJ2-7 gives the whole variable domain DAMVIQNPRYQVTQFGKPVTLSCSQTLNHNVMYWYQQKSSQAPKLLFHYYDKDFNNEADTPDNFQSRRPNTSFCFLDIRSPGLGDTAMYLCATSNQHDEQYFGPGTRLTVT.

The sample holds many counts of this clonotype. The rearrangement links TRBV20-1 to TRBJ2-2, with 10 bases identical to TRBD2. V lost 4 bases to trimming and J lost 4 bases; unmatched junction nucleotides: 6. CDR3 length: 15 amino acids. From germline, CDR1 is DFQATT and CDR2 SNEGSKA (reference sequence). CDR3 sequence reads: CSAKRGGLVTGELFF. The DNA for the CDR3 is TGCAGTGCTAAGCGGGGGGGCCTCGTCACCGGGGAGCTGTTTTTT.

In this sample, this clonotype turned up many times. This sequence joins TRBV7-9 and TRBJ2-7; 10 bases are a match to TRBD2. Germline CDR1 and CDR2: SEHNR and FQNEAQ (reference sequence). The CDR3 has 15 residues. Trimming cost V 5 bases and J 2 bases; bases outside gene matches: 6. The CDR3 region has the DNA TGTGCCAGCAGCCCGCAACTAGCGGGAACCTACGAGCAGTACTTC. It specifies CASSPQLAGTYEQYF.

The chain has TRBV20-1 and TRBJ2-7; D is unclear. The J call may not be correct, given that the DNA end is closer to TRBJ2-1. There are 12 residues in the CDR3. The germline gives CDR1 DFQATT, CDR2 SNEGSKA (reference sequence). Here the CDR3 reads CSARDFKNEQFF. As DNA, the CDR3 is TGCAGTGCTAGAGATTTTAAGAATGAGCAGTTCTTC.

This clonotype was counted ten times or more. The genes are TRBV10-3 and TRBJ1-2; 11 nucleotides line up with TRBD1. Germline values: CDR1 ENHRY, CDR2 SYGVKD. The junction had 13 bases not matched to a gene; V was cut back by 6 bases and J by 4 bases. The CDR3 is 17 amino acids. DNA for the CDR3: TGTGCCATCAGGCCCGGACAGGGGGCGGATTATAGCTATGGCTACACCTTC. This translates into CAIRPGQGADYSYGYTF.

This clonotype showed up many times. The chain employs TRBV6-1 and TRBJ2-7, with TRBD1 matching 10 bases. The CDR3 is 15 amino acids. Germline CDR1 is MNHNS and CDR2 is SASEGT. The junction had 5 bases not matched to a gene; V was cut back by 5 bases and J by 1 base. In DNA, the CDR3 is TGTGCCAGCAGTTTGACAGGGGGCCTTTCCTACGAGCAGTACTTC. It translates to CASSLTGGLSYEQYF.

The chain combines TRBV6-2 or TRBV6-3 with TRBJ2-5, with D uncertain. Germline lookup yields CDR1 MNHEY and CDR2 SVGEGT. The CDR3 totals 12 residues. V gave up 4 bases and J gave up 5 bases, with 8 bases separating them. CDR3 sequence reads: CASSWGGETQYF. For the CDR3, the DNA is TGTGCCAGCAGTTGGGGTGGGGAGACCCAGTACTTC.

The chain is built from TRBV20-1 and TRBJ1-6, with TRBD1 matching 9 bases. CDR3 length: 16 residues. Per the germline V gene, CDR1 is DFQATT and CDR2 is SNEGSKA (reference sequence). J was trimmed by 3 bases and V by 0 bases; bases with no gene match: 3. This CDR3 reads CSARDRDRVYNSPLHF. The CDR3 coding sequence is TGCAGTGCTAGAGATAGGGACAGGGTCTATAATTCACCCCTCCACTTT.

This clonotype was recorded many times. The chain recombines TRBV25-1 with TRBJ1-2, with D maybe TRBD1 (6 bases). With 3 bases removed from V and 8 bases from J, the gap between germline ends came to 10 bases. In germline, CDR1 is MGHDK, CDR2 SYGVNS. The length of the CDR3 is 12 residues. CDR3 region: CASSDPGAGYTF. The DNA of the CDR3 is TGTGCCAGCAGTGACCCAGGGGCCGGCTACACCTTC.

The chain links TRBV19 to TRBJ1-1; no clear D. Deletions cut 5 bases from V and 7 bases from J, with 11 bases between. Germline CDR1 and CDR2: LNHDA and SQIVND (reference sequence). The CDR3 sequence is 12 residues long. In nucleotides, the CDR3 is TGTGCCAGTAGTCCGCACGGATTTGAAGCTTTCTTT. Protein product: CASSPHGFEAFF.

CDR3 sequence (DNA): TGTGCCAGCAGCTTAAACGGGGCCGGAAACATTCAGTACTTC. This encodes CASSLNGAGNIQYF. J is TRBJ2-4 and V is TRBV7-3; D tentatively reads TRBD1 or TRBD2 (5 bases each). Trimming shortened V by 1 base and J by 6 bases, and 10 bases separated the two germline ends. Germline CDR1 SGHTA, CDR2 FQGTGA. CDR3 length: 14 amino acids.

The chain joins TRBV10-3 to TRBJ2-7; 7 nucleotides match TRBD1. Germline CDR1 is ENHRY and CDR2 is SYGVKD. The V segment lost 7 bases and the J segment 2 bases; nucleotides outside the gene matches: 5. The CDR3 totals 13 residues. In nucleotides, the CDR3 is TGTGCCATCAAACCGGGACAGACCTACGAGCAGTACTTC. It codes for CAIKPGQTYEQYF.

There are a few counts of this clonotype. The rearrangement uses TRBV19 and TRBJ1-1, with a weak D call TRBD1 (6 bases). This CDR3 spans 13 amino acids. Germline-derived CDR1 and CDR2 are LNHDA and SQIVND (reference sequence). Trimming left V 3 bases short and J 5 bases short, with 10 bases between. The DNA of the CDR3 is TGTGCCAGTAGTATGCACAGGGTAACTGAAGCTTTCTTT. Its protein is CASSMHRVTEAFF.

This clonotype was observed a single time. V and J are TRBV20-1 and TRBJ1-2; D is possibly TRBD1 (5 bases). The germline V and J ends were trimmed by 7 bases and 6 bases, with 15 bases remaining between them. Germline V gives CDR1 DFQATT, CDR2 SNEGSKA (reference sequence). CDR3 length: 12 residues. As DNA, the CDR3 is TGCAGTGAATATTGGACAAATAATGGCTACACCTTC. Its translation is CSEYWTNNGYTF.

J is TRBJ1-6 and V is TRBV20-1, with TRBD1 matching over 9 bases. Trimming at V came to 0 bases and at J to 0 bases, leaving 6 bases not matched to a gene. The CDR3 is made up of 18 amino acids. The germline V gene has CDR1 DFQATT and CDR2 SNEGSKA (reference sequence). CDR3 protein: CSARDTLTGGSYNSPLHF. The CDR3 DNA sequence: TGCAGTGCTAGAGATACCTTGACAGGGGGCTCCTATAATTCACCCCTCCACTTT.